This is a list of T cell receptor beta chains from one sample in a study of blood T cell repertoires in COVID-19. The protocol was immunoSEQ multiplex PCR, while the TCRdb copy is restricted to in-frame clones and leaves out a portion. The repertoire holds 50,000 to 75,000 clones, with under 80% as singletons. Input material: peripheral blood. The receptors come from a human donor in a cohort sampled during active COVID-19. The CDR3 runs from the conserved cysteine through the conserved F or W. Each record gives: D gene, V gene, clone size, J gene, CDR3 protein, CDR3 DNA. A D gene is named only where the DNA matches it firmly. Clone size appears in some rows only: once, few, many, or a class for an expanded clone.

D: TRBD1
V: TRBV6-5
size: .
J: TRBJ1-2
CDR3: CASGYRGNYGYTF
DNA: TGTGCCAGCGGATACAGGGGCAACTATGGCTACACCTTC

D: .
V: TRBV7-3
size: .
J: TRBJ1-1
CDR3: CASSPTGRDTEAFF
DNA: TGTGCCAGCAGCCCCACAGGGAGAGACACTGAAGCTTTCTTT

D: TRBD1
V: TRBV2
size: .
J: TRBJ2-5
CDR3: CASSTRTGRETQYF
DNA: TGTGCCAGCAGCACCAGGACAGGGCGAGAGACCCAGTACTTC

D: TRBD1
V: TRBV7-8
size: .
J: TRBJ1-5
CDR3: CASSLERTGPNQPQHF
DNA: TGTGCCAGCAGCTTAGAGAGGACAGGGCCCAATCAACCCCAGCATTTT

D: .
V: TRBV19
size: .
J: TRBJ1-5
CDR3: CASTIGQFSNQPQHF
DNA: TGTGCCAGTACTATAGGACAGTTTAGCAATCAGCCCCAGCATTTT

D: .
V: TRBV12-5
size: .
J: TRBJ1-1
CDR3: CASGLADIGTEAFF
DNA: TGTGCTAGTGGTTTGGCCGACATTGGCACTGAAGCTTTCTTT

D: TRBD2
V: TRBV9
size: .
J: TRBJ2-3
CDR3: CASSETSGGADTQYF
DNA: TGTGCCAGCAGCGAAACTAGCGGGGGGGCAGATACGCAGTATTTT

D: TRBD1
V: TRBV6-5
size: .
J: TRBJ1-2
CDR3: CASSLGQGTYGYTF
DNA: TGTGCCAGCTCTCTGGGACAGGGAACCTATGGCTACACCTTC

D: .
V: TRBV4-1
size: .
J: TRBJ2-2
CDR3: CASSQVGTTGELFF
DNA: TGCGCCAGCAGCCAAGTGGGGACTACCGGGGAGCTGTTTTTT

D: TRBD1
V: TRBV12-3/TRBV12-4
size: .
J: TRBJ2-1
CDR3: CASSAGGYEQFF
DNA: TGTGCCAGCTCCGCAGGGGGCTATGAGCAGTTCTTC

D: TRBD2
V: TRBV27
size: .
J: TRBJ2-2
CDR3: CASATSGGVNTGELFF
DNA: TGTGCCAGCGCTACTAGCGGGGGGGTCAACACCGGGGAGCTGTTTTTT

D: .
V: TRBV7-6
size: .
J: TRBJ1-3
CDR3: CASSQLAGGEISGNTIYF
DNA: TGTGCCAGCAGCCAGCTGGCAGGAGGGGAGATCTCTGGAAACACCATATATTTT

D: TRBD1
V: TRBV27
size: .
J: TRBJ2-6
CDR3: CASSSMTGAGANVLTF
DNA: TGTGCCAGCAGTTCCATGACAGGGGCTGGGGCCAACGTCCTGACTTTC

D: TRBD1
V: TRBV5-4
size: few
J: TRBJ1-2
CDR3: CASSLDPAQGAYGYTF
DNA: TGTGCCAGCAGCCTGGATCCGGCACAGGGGGCGTACGGCTACACCTTC

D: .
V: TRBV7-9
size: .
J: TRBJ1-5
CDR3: CASNSGNGQPQHF
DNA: TGTGCCAGCAATTCGGGGAACGGTCAGCCCCAGCATTTT

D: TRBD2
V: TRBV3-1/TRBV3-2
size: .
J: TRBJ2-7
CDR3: CASSPGLAGGRGEQYF
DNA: TGTGCCAGCAGCCCCGGACTAGCGGGGGGGCGTGGTGAGCAGTACTTC

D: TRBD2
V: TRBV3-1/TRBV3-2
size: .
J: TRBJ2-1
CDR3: CASRTSSGGSYNEQFF
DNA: TGTGCCAGCAGGACATCTAGCGGGGGCTCCTACAATGAGCAGTTCTTC

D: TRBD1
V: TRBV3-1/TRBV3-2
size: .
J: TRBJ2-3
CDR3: CASSGTGSGRPTDTQYF
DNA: TGTGCCAGCAGCGGGACAGGGAGTGGGCGGCCCACAGATACGCAGTATTTT

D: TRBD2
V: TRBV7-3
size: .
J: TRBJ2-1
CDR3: CASSPYLTSGDNEQFF
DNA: TGTGCCAGCAGCCCATACCTGACTAGCGGGGACAATGAGCAGTTCTTC

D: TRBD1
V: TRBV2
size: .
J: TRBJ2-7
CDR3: CASMDRFYEQYF
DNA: TGTGCCAGCATGGACAGGTTCTACGAGCAGTACTTC

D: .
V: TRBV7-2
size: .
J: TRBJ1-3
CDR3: CASSDRDSGNTIYF
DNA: TGTGCCAGCAGCGACCGGGACTCTGGAAACACCATATATTTT

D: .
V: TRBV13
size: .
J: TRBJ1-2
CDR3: CASSLEGVSSGYTF
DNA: TGTGCCAGCAGCTTAGAGGGGGTATCGAGTGGCTACACCTTC

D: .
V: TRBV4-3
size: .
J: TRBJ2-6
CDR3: CASSQDPVQSSGANVLTF
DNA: TGCGCCAGCAGCCAAGATCCCGTACAAAGCTCTGGGGCCAACGTCCTGACTTTC